This TCR beta chain was sequenced in a study of cytomegalovirus exposure and HLA in healthy donors (dated by TCRdb to about 2017). A note on the overall study: A later analysis indicated that the 100 to 150 validation repertoires were generated on the platform also employed for the roughly 730 repertoires of the first cohort. The aim of the study was to test whether cataloging public T cell receptors could identify signatures of past pathogen exposure. To predict cytomegalovirus infection status, the study brought together high-throughput TCR immunosequencing, statistical association of individual TCRs with disease status, and machine learning. In addition to the first cohort of 500 to 850 subjects, a separate validation cohort of 120 different subjects was used.

What the work shows at the level of the full study, not this receptor alone: In the study, roughly 160 TCR beta chains were listed as associated with cytomegalovirus. While some public TCRs were present in many individuals, most TCR sequences turned up only very rarely across donors. The authors suggested that the approach could potentially be extended to other disease states and immunological phenotypes. Subsequent analysis determined that TCRs grouped into clusters in the first cohort also showed a tendency toward co-occurrence across the roughly 130 validation repertoires, and approximately 93% of cluster scores exceeded 0. Three of the identified cytomegalovirus-associated TCR beta chains were confirmed in vitro to be specific for cytomegalovirus antigens. All 120 or so repertoires were used to score co-occurrence in the validation cohort in a later analysis, because that analysis had no HLA typing for the cohort. Cytomegalovirus status was reported to be diagnosed by the classifier with high specificity and sensitivity in both the original and validation cohorts.

Separate from the roughly 650-subject first cohort, the validation cohort of roughly 120 subjects was the group to which the donors belonged. Trimming removed 4 bases from V and 10 bases from J, leaving 20 bases between the germline ends. Measured from the cysteine to the phenylalanine, the CDR3 is 15 residues long. The read is trimmed to its CDR3 DNA, 45 bases read in frame from base 1. The germline V gene sets CDR1 to LGHNT and CDR2 to FRNRAP. The library was obtained by the immunoSEQ multiplex PCR assay. On the authors' methods: A statistical classification framework was developed to diagnose cytomegalovirus status using the catalog of TCR beta chain sequences. Here the immuneACCESS table is served through TCRdb, limited to in-frame sequences with V and J called. Missing clones are a known gap in these copies; in checked studies unresolved V genes cover under half, and the rest lacks a known reason. V, J and clone size derive from that table, while D and trimming were established from the DNA sequence. The sample table holds tens of thousands of clones, of which approximately 96% were seen once. The top ten hold 1.4% of the sample.

Comment on this clone: What antigen it recognizes has not been identified. Base qualities are not at hand, and no much larger clone is one base apart.

This chain is built from TRBV12-5 and TRBJ2-1, with TRBD1 perhaps the D gene, on 8 matching bases. The specimen was PBMCs. The TCR comes from a man aged 18 to 35 in good health and CMV-seropositive. The DNA reads as follows: TGTGCTAGTGGTTCCGGACAGGGCGGGGGTTGGGAGCAGTTCTTC. Its amino acids are CASGSGQGGGWEQFF.